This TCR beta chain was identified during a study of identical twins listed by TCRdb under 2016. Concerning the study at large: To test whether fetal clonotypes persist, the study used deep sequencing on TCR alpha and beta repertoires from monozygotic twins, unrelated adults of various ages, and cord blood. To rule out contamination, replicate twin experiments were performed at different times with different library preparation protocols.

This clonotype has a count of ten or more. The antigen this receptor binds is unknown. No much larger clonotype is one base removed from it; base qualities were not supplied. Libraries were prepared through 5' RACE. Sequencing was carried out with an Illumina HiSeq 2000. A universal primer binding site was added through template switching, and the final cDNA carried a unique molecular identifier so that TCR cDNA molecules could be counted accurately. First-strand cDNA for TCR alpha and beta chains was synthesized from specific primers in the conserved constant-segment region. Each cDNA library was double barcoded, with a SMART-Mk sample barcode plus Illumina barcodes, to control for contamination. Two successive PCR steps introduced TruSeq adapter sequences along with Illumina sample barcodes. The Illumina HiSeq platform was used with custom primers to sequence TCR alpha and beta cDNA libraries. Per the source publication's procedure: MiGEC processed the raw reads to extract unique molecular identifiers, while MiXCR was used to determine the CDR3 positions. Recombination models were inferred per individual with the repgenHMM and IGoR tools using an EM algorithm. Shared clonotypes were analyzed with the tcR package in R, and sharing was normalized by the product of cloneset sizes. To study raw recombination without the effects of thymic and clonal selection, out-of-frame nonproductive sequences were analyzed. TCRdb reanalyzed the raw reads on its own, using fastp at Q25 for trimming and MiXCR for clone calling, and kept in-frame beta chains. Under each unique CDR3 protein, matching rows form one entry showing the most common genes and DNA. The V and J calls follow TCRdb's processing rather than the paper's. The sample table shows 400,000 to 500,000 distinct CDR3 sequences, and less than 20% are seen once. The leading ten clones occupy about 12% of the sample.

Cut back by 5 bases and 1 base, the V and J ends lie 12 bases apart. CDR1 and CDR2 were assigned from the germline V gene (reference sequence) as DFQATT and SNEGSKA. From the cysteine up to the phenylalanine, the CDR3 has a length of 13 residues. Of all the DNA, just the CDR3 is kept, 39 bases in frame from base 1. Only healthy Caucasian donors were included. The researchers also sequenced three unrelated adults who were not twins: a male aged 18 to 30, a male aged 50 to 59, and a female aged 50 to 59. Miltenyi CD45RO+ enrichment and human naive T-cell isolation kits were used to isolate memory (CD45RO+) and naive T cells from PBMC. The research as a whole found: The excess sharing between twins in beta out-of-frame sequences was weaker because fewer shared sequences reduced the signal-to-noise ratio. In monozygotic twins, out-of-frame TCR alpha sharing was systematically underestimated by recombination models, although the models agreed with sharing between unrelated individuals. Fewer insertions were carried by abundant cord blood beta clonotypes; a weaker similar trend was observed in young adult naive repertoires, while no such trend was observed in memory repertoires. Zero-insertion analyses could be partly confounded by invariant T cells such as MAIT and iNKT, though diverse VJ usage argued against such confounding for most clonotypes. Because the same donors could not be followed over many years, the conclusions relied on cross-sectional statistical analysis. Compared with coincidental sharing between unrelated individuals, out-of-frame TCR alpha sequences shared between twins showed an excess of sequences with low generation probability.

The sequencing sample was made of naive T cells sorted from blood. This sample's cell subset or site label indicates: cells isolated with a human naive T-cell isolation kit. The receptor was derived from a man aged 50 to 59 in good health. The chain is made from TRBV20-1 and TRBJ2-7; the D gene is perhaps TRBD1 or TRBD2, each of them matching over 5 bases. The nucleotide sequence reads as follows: TGCAGTGCTTGGACGGGGCGTTCCTACGAGCAGTACTTC. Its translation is CSAWTGRSYEQYF.